What follows are 32 T cell receptor beta chains derived from one specimen sequenced in a study of blood T cell repertoires in COVID-19. Generated by immunoSEQ multiplex PCR, the TCRdb table keeps only in-frame clones and is missing some. The data contain approximately 100,000 clones, approximately 84% of them singletons. The sequenced sample consisted of peripheral blood. Receptors were obtained from a man in his 70s with acute or convalescent COVID-19.

This sequence joins TRBV18 and TRBJ1-2, with 8 bases lining up with TRBD1. Unmatched junction bases numbered 4, after V lost 3 bases and J lost 4 bases. Per germline, CDR1 KGHSH and CDR2 LQKENI. The CDR3 length is 14 residues. The DNA of the CDR3 is TGTGCCAGCTCACCGGACAGGGCGGGCTATGGCTACACCTTC. It is translated as CASSPDRAGYGYTF.

CDR3 in DNA: TGTGCCAGCAGCTTGACCCTCTTCCGGGAGGGCCCAGATACGCAGTATTTT. Protein sequence: CASSLTLFREGPDTQYF. The V and J genes are TRBV5-4 and TRBJ2-3; 8 bases are shared with TRBD2. The CDR3 contains 17 residues. Looked up from germline, CDR1 is SGHNT and CDR2 is YYREEE (reference sequence). With 1 base clipped from V and 4 bases from J, the junction kept 11 bases outside the gene matches.

V gene TRBV3-1 (or the pseudogene TRBV3-2) combines with J gene TRBJ2-3, with TRBD2 matching over 13 bases. This CDR3 is built from 16 residues. Germline V lookup: CDR1 LGHDT, CDR2 YNNKEL (reference sequence). V lost 4 bases, J lost 3 bases, and 4 bases stayed unmatched. The CDR3 spells CASSLTSGRGTDTQYF. The DNA for the CDR3 is TGTGCCAGCAGCCTAACTAGCGGGAGGGGTACAGATACGCAGTATTTT.

The V gene is TRBV11-3, the J gene TRBJ1-1; D may be TRBD1 (5 bases). Germline CDR1 reads SGHNT; CDR2 reads YENEEA. The CDR3 runs 14 residues. Trimming took off 3 bases at V and 2 bases at J, with 10 bases between the two ends. The CDR3 protein is CASSFQGFNTEAFF. The CDR3 coding sequence is TGTGCCAGCAGCTTTCAGGGCTTCAACACTGAAGCTTTCTTT. Using reference TRBV11-3 and TRBJ1-1 for the parts outside the CDR3, the full variable domain is EAGVVQSPRYKIIEKKQPVAFWCNPISGHNTLYWYLQNLGQGPELLIRYENEEAVDDSQLPKDRFSAERLKGVDSTLKIQPAELGDSAVYLCASSFQGFNTEAFFGQGTRLTVV.

The rearrangement uses TRBV4-3 and TRBJ2-1, with TRBD2 matching 8 bases. The trim removed 3 bases at V and 3 bases at J, leaving 4 bases unmatched. Per germline, CDR1 LGHNA and CDR2 YSLEER. The CDR3 is 15 amino acids. The CDR3 DNA reads as TGCGCCAGCAGCCATAGACTAGCGAGCTACAATGAGCAGTTCTTC. Translating it yields CASSHRLASYNEQFF.

The rearrangement uses TRBV30 and TRBJ2-1, with 7 bases aligning to TRBD2. Per germline, CDR1 GTSNPN and CDR2 SVGIG (reference sequence). J gave up 6 bases and V 0 bases, and 11 bases lay outside the gene matches. This CDR3 is 16 amino acids long. CDR3 in amino acids: CAWSVARLAWSNEQFF. As DNA, the CDR3 is TGTGCCTGGAGTGTAGCACGACTAGCATGGAGCAATGAGCAGTTCTTC.

V and J are TRBV5-8 and TRBJ1-2; D is unresolved. The CDR3 is 14 residues long. Germline V CDR1 and CDR2: SGHTS, YDEGEE. The V end was cut by 0 bases, the J end by 1 base, with 7 bases between. The CDR3 coding sequence is TGTGCCAGCAGCTTGGTTCTGCGTAACTATGGCTACACCTTC. Encoded protein: CASSLVLRNYGYTF.

The rearrangement uses TRBV18 and TRBJ1-1; no clear D gene. Trimming shortened V by 5 bases and J by 4 bases, and 11 bases separated the two germline ends. This CDR3 has 13 residues. Germline V lookup: CDR1 KGHSH, CDR2 LQKENI. CDR3 residues: CASSSGVLTEAFF. The CDR3 nucleotides read TGTGCCAGCTCATCCGGAGTACTCACTGAAGCTTTCTTT.

As regards this clone: An end of the junction does not agree with germline; a read error may underlie this. The rearrangement links TRBV6-6 to TRBJ2-1, with 13 bases lining up with TRBD2. Per the germline V gene, CDR1 is MNHNY and CDR2 is SVGAGI (reference sequence). The CDR3 spans 14 residues. DNA for the CDR3: TGTGCCAGCAGTTCTACTAGCGGGGGGGCATGGCACGTCTTC. Protein product: CASSSTSGGAWHVF.

The chain combines TRBV5-1 with TRBJ1-1, with TRBD1 matching 7 bases. The CDR3 length is 18 residues. V lost 4 bases and J lost 0; bases outside the gene matches: 15. Germline loops: CDR1 SGHRS, CDR2 YFSETQ. The chain's CDR3 is CASSRLGGGQPMNTEAFF. The CDR3, as DNA: TGCGCCAGCAGCCGACTTGGTGGGGGACAGCCCATGAACACTGAAGCTTTCTTT.

The gene calls are TRBV5-6 and TRBJ1-2; 10 bases are shared with TRBD1. The V segment lost 4 bases and the J segment 8 bases; nucleotides outside the gene matches: 8. The germline V gene encodes CDR1 SGHDT and CDR2 YYEEEE. The CDR3 length is 14 residues. The CDR3 region is CASSRTGQGVGYTF. CDR3 sequence (DNA): TGTGCCAGCAGCCGTACCGGACAGGGGGTAGGCTACACCTTC.

The V gene is TRBV11-2, the J gene TRBJ1-5; 7 bases line up with TRBD1. V shed 5 bases, J shed 7 bases, and the junction held 5 bases outside the gene matches. Germline CDR1 and CDR2: SGHAT and FQNNGV. The CDR3 is made up of 13 amino acids. CDR3 nucleotides: TGTGCCAGCAGCAAGACAGGGCACCAGCCCCAGCATTTT. As protein: CASSKTGHQPQHF.

V usage is TRBV11-2 and J usage is TRBJ1-3; D ambiguous. CDR3 size: 13 residues. The V end was cut by 0 bases, the J end by 4 bases, with 4 bases between. The V gene's germline CDR1 is SGHAT and CDR2 FQNNGV. As DNA, the CDR3 is TGTGCCAGCAGCTTAGATCGGGGAAACACCATATATTTT. Translated: CASSLDRGNTIYF.

The chain links TRBV12-3 or TRBV12-4 to TRBJ2-1, with TRBD1 matching over 7 bases. The trim removed 6 bases at V and 2 bases at J, leaving 1 base unmatched. The length of the CDR3 is 13 residues. The CDR3 sequence is CASSGTAYNEQFF. Here the CDR3 DNA reads TGTGCCAGCAGCGGGACAGCCTACAATGAGCAGTTCTTC.

The rearrangement joins TRBV10-3 to TRBJ2-7; 7 nucleotides align to TRBD2. The J segment lost 7 bases and the V segment lost 2 bases, leaving 14 bases of the junction unmatched. Germline-derived CDR1 and CDR2 are ENHRY and SYGVKD. The CDR3 covers 16 residues. CDR3 region: CAISEMGGRGEGEQYF. CDR3 sequence (DNA): TGTGCCATCAGTGAGATGGGCGGACGGGGGGAGGGGGAGCAGTACTTC.

This clone was counted a single time. The gene calls are TRBV5-5 and TRBJ1-1, with 9 positions matching TRBD1. With 4 bases clipped from V and 7 bases from J, the junction kept 8 bases outside the gene matches. Germline V gene data show CDR1 as SGHKS and CDR2 as YYEKEE (reference sequence). The CDR3 sequence is 14 residues long. The CDR3 spells CASSVGQGFREAFF. The CDR3 nucleotides read TGTGCCAGCAGCGTGGGACAGGGATTTCGTGAAGCTTTCTTT.

The table lists this clone with a count of one. The CDR3 region has the DNA TGTGCCAGCTCACCTCTTCGTCAGGGGGATTATAATTCACCCCTCCACTTT. It encodes CASSPLRQGDYNSPLHF. V gene TRBV18 combines with J gene TRBJ1-6; the match to TRBD1 covers 7 bases. The germline V gene has CDR1 KGHSH and CDR2 LQKENI. Losses at the gene ends were 3 bases for V and 4 bases for J; bases not matched to a gene: 9. The CDR3 runs to 17 residues.

CDR3 nucleotide sequence: TGTGCCAGCAGCCAAGACAGGAATGGCTACACCTTC. It encodes CASSQDRNGYTF. The chain combines TRBV4-2 with TRBJ1-2; no definite D call. CDR1 and CDR2 from the germline V gene are LGHNA and YNFKEQ. The CDR3 is 12 amino acids. The V and J ends lost 0 bases and 6 bases respectively, with 5 bases between them.

V and J are TRBV27 and TRBJ2-1, with TRBD2 matching over 7 bases. The CDR3 contains 20 residues. Germline V lookup: CDR1 MNHEY, CDR2 SMNVEV (reference sequence). V lost 5 bases, J lost 4 bases, and 23 bases stayed unmatched. The CDR3 DNA follows: TGTGCCAGCAGTATATTTCCCCCTAGCGGTCCTAAGTTAGGGTACAATGAGCAGTTCTTC. Translated, it gives CASSIFPPSGPKLGYNEQFF.

The chain carries TRBV6-1 and TRBJ2-1, with TRBD2 identical over 8 bases. This CDR3 contains 15 residues. Germline lookup yields CDR1 MNHNS and CDR2 SASEGT. V was clipped by 1 base and J by 10 bases; unmatched bases: 9. CDR3 DNA sequence: TGTGCCAGCAGTGAAGTAGGACGGGAGGGGCCGGAGCAGTTCTTC. Translation: CASSEVGREGPEQFF.

Written as DNA, the CDR3 is TGTGCCAGCAGTCTCAGTTTTACCATATATTTT. Protein: CASSLSFTIYF. The genes are TRBV12-3 or TRBV12-4 and TRBJ1-3, with no clear D. V was clipped by 5 bases and J by 10 bases, with 9 bases between them. This CDR3 is 11 amino acids long.

The chain joins TRBV7-8 to TRBJ2-2; D is unresolved. CDR3 length: 15 amino acids. Trimming took 5 bases from V and 3 from J, leaving 13 bases between them. CDR1 is SGHVS, CDR2 FQNEAQ, per germline. The CDR3 bases are TGTGCCAGCAGCCCGAGTGTTAGTGACACCGGGGAGCTGTTTTTT. Amino acids: CASSPSVSDTGELFF. Based on the CDR3 plus reference TRBV7-8 and TRBJ2-2, the full variable domain is GAGVSQSPRYKVAKRGQDVALRCDPISGHVSLFWYQQALGQGPEFLTYFQNEAQLDKSGLPSDRFFAERPEGSVSTLKIQRTQQEDSAVYLCASSPSVSDTGELFFGEGSRLTVL.

The chain has TRBV29-1 and TRBJ2-1; D may be TRBD2 (5 bases). The CDR3 consists of 11 residues. Germline V gene lookup returns CDR1 SQVTM and CDR2 ANQGSEA. V lost 7 bases, J lost 8 bases, and 12 bases lay in between. Written as DNA, the CDR3 is TGCAGCGCTGGACCGCGGGATGAGCAGTTCTTC. It translates to CSAGPRDEQFF.

The chain joins TRBV7-3 to TRBJ1-1; no clear D. Germline CDR1 is SGHTA and CDR2 is FQGTGA. V lost 0 bases and J lost 7, with 9 bases in between. The length of the CDR3 is 13 residues. The CDR3 DNA is TGTGCCAGCAGCTTAACGAGTGGCGGTGAAGCTTTCTTT. Translating it yields CASSLTSGGEAFF.

The chain is built from TRBV7-6 and TRBJ2-6, with D tentatively TRBD1 (5 bases). This CDR3 spans 17 amino acids. V was pared by 8 bases and J by 2 bases, with 19 bases between. CDR1 is SGHVS, CDR2 FNYEAQ, per germline. The CDR3 here is CASADSSRPAGANVLTF. CDR3 sequence (DNA): TGTGCCAGCGCCGACAGTTCCCGTCCCGCTGGGGCCAACGTCCTGACTTTC. The variable domain in full, completed from reference TRBV7-6 and TRBJ2-6, reads GAGVSQSPRYKVTKRGQDVALRCDPISGHVSLYWYRQALGQGPEFLTYFNYEAQQDKSGLPNDRFSAERPEGSISTLTIQRTEQRDSAMYRCASADSSRPAGANVLTFGAGSRLTVL.

In this sample, this clone turned up once. The chain is built from TRBV15 and TRBJ1-6; 10 bases align to TRBD1. The germline V gene has CDR1 LNHNV and CDR2 YYDKDF (reference sequence). V lost 3 bases to trimming and J lost 4 bases; unmatched junction nucleotides: 3. The CDR3 sequence is 16 residues long. This CDR3 reads CATSRAGQGYNSPLHF. In nucleotides, the CDR3 is TGTGCCACCAGCAGGGCGGGACAGGGGTATAATTCACCCCTCCACTTT.

This sequence joins TRBV7-8 and TRBJ1-1; a possible D gene is TRBD1 (5 bases). CDR3 length equals 16 residues. Germline V gene lookup returns CDR1 SGHVS and CDR2 FQNEAQ. V was pared by 5 bases and J by 6 bases, with 22 bases between. The CDR3, as DNA: TGTGCCAGCAGCCCGTATTCGCGTCAGGGCGCGGCTGAAGCTTTCTTT. This translates into CASSPYSRQGAAEAFF.

This chain connects TRBV12-3 or TRBV12-4 to TRBJ2-7, with 7 bases lining up with TRBD2. CDR3 size: 13 residues. V gave up 6 bases and J gave up 5 bases; unmatched junction bases: 7. The CDR3 DNA is TGTGCCAGCAGCTGGAGCGGGACCCACGAGCAGTACTTC. This translates into CASSWSGTHEQYF.

The V and J genes are TRBV7-8 and TRBJ2-2; D not certain. CDR1 and CDR2 from the germline V gene are SGHVS and FQNEAQ. V dropped 2 bases and J dropped 7 bases, with 11 bases sitting between them. This CDR3 contains 14 residues. CDR3 residues: CASSLREMSGELFF. CDR3 coding DNA: TGTGCCAGCAGCTTAAGAGAGATGAGCGGGGAGCTGTTTTTT. Full variable domain (missing parts from reference TRBV7-8 and TRBJ2-2): GAGVSQSPRYKVAKRGQDVALRCDPISGHVSLFWYQQALGQGPEFLTYFQNEAQLDKSGLPSDRFFAERPEGSVSTLKIQRTQQEDSAVYLCASSLREMSGELFFGEGSRLTVL.

The chain is built from TRBV27 and TRBJ1-2, with D perhaps matching TRBD1 (5 bases). The V end lost 6 bases, the J end lost 4 bases, and 18 bases lay between the germline ends. This CDR3 comprises 15 residues. Looked up from germline, CDR1 is MNHEY and CDR2 is SMNVEV (reference sequence). The CDR3: CASRTNQGTSYGYTF. CDR3 bases: TGTGCCAGCAGAACGAACCAGGGAACCAGCTATGGCTACACCTTC.

This chain joins TRBV19 and TRBJ1-2; 10 positions match TRBD1. Germline lookup yields CDR1 LNHDA and CDR2 SQIVND (reference sequence). The V and J ends lost 5 bases and 8 bases, in that order; junction bases with no gene match: 5. The CDR3 has 13 amino acids. CDR3 protein: CASSQDRGEGYTF. The CDR3 nucleotides are TGTGCCAGTAGTCAGGACAGGGGGGAAGGCTACACCTTC.

This clone was detected only a few times. The chain combines TRBV29-1 with TRBJ1-5; 9 positions agree with TRBD1. After removal of 7 bases from V and 7 bases from J, the junction contained 8 bases not matched to a gene. The CDR3 has 13 residues. Germline V gene sequence: CDR1 SQVTM, CDR2 ANQGSEA. The CDR3 reads CSARTGEGQPQHF. For the CDR3, the DNA is TGCAGCGCCCGGACAGGGGAGGGACAGCCCCAGCATTTT.